A single sample gave rise to the 9 T cell receptor beta chains below, sequenced in a study of beta chain features in type 1 diabetes. Reverse transcription of all isolated RNA meant that expressed TCRB transcripts were sequenced. Repertoires were generated with immunoSEQ multiplex PCR, while TCRdb's copy carries only in-frame clones and drops some. The sample yields about 330,000 clones, approximately 10% seen once. The sample comprised naive CD4+ T cells from blood. Every receptor here comes from a woman aged 25-40 years in good health.

A few counts support this clone. The chain combines TRBV18 with TRBJ1-5; 7 nucleotides line up with TRBD1. V dropped 3 bases and J dropped 0; count of bases not matched to a gene: 11. The CDR3 consists of 18 residues. Per germline, CDR1 KGHSH and CDR2 LQKENI. The CDR3 DNA reads TGTGCCAGCTCACCGTCCGGACAGGAAGTTAATAGCAATCAGCCCCAGCATTTT. Amino acid sequence: CASSPSGQEVNSNQPQHF.

The table lists this clone with a few counts. The rearrangement uses TRBV2 and TRBJ2-3; 7 nucleotides match TRBD2. V lost 11 bases to trimming and J lost 0 bases; unmatched junction nucleotides: 8. The CDR3 length is 14 residues. Germline assignment: CDR1 SNHLY and CDR2 FYNNEI. CDR3 amino acids: CAGSSGLSTDTQYF. The CDR3 DNA sequence: TGTGCCGGATCTAGCGGCCTCAGCACAGATACGCAGTATTTT.

This chain links TRBV25-1 with TRBJ2-5; tentative D call: TRBD2 (6 bases). V was clipped by 4 bases and J by 5 bases, with 17 bases between them. Germline V gene data show CDR1 as MGHDK and CDR2 as SYGVNS. The CDR3 has 15 amino acids. CDR3 sequence reads: CASSGSNGGQETQYF. DNA for the CDR3: TGTGCCAGCAGTGGGTCTAACGGGGGTCAGGAGACCCAGTACTTC.

This clone has just a few counts. The chain has TRBV4-3 and TRBJ2-5, with a weak D call TRBD1 (5 bases). The DNA end lines up better with TRBJ2-7; the J call may be wrong. The CDR3 covers 16 residues. Germline V lookup: CDR1 LGHNA, CDR2 YSLEER. CDR3 amino acids: CASSQDEGDISYEQYF. CDR3 DNA: TGCGCCAGCAGCCAAGATGAAGGGGATATCTCCTACGAGCAGTACTTC.

The chain uses TRBV7-3 and TRBJ2-1, with 14 bases matching TRBD2. The CDR3 contains 15 residues. The V gene end was trimmed by 5 bases and the J gene end by 10 bases; junction bases not matched to a gene: 7. Germline values: CDR1 SGHTA, CDR2 FQGTGA. The CDR3 sequence: CASSQGLAGVDEQFF. The CDR3 nucleotides read TGTGCCAGCAGCCAGGGACTAGCGGGAGTCGACGAGCAGTTCTTC. Variable domain in full (rest from reference TRBV7-3 and TRBJ2-1): GAGVSQTPSNKVTEKGKYVELRCDPISGHTALYWYRQSLGQGPEFLIYFQGTGAADDSGLPNDRFFAVRPEGSVSTLKIQRTERGDSAVYLCASSQGLAGVDEQFFGPGTRLTVL.

The chain joins TRBV2 to TRBJ2-7; TRBD1 matches 10 bases. Germline lookup yields CDR1 SNHLY and CDR2 FYNNEI. The CDR3 contains 15 residues. V lost 6 bases to trimming and J lost 1 base; unmatched junction nucleotides: 6. The CDR3 bases are TGTGCCAGCAGGGAGGGGACAGGGGCGTCCTACGAGCAGTACTTC. As protein: CASREGTGASYEQYF.

The chain uses TRBV5-1 and TRBJ2-5; 11 bases fit TRBD2. CDR3 size: 14 residues. CDR1 and CDR2 from the germline V gene are SGHRS and YFSETQ. Trimming took 4 bases from V and 5 from J; bases not matched to a gene: 4. As DNA, the CDR3 is TGCGCCAGCAGCGCTACTAGCGGGAGTGAGACCCAGTACTTC. It encodes CASSATSGSETQYF. The full variable domain, rest sourced from reference TRBV5-1 and TRBJ2-5, is KAGVTQTPRYLIKTRGQQVTLSCSPISGHRSVSWYQQTPGQGLQFLFEYFSETQRNKGNFPGRFSGRQFSNSRSEMNVSTLELGDSALYLCASSATSGSETQYFGPGTRLLVL.

The V and J genes are TRBV7-2 and TRBJ2-3; TRBD2 agrees at 10 bases. The germline V gene has CDR1 SGHTA and CDR2 FQGNSA. The length of the CDR3 is 14 residues. V shed 2 bases, J shed 6 bases, and the junction held 2 bases outside the gene matches. CDR3 coding DNA: TGTGCCAGCAGCTTAAGTAGCGGGAGGGATACGCAGTATTTT. Its protein product is CASSLSSGRDTQYF.

This clone appeared a few times. The V and J genes are TRBV4-2 and TRBJ1-3; no definite D call. Trimming took off 1 base at V and 0 bases at J, with 10 bases between the two ends. The CDR3 has 16 amino acids. Germline assignment: CDR1 LGHNA and CDR2 YNFKEQ. DNA for the CDR3: TGTGCCAGCAGCCAAGTTGGAGGTAGCTCTGGAAACACCATATATTTT. Its protein product is CASSQVGGSSGNTIYF.